Following are 20 T cell receptor beta chains from one sample sequenced in a study of cytomegalovirus exposure and HLA in healthy donors. In the PCR, 60 Vbeta and 13 Jbeta primers were used. Clones were read by immunoSEQ multiplex PCR, and TCRdb kept only the in-frame ones, dropping some. The sample lists fewer than 200,000 clones, 75% to 90% seen once, with just over 4.5% in the top ten. Sequences were obtained from PBMCs. These receptors originate from a woman between 45 and 65 years old in good health and CMV-seropositive.

Concerning this clone: In the same sample, other DNA sequences code for this CDR3. The chain joins TRBV6-1 to TRBJ2-7, with 8 bases fitting TRBD1. V dropped 7 bases and J dropped 0; count of bases not matched to a gene: 8. Germline V gene lookup returns CDR1 MNHNS and CDR2 SASEGT. This CDR3 contains 15 residues. CDR3 protein: CASNPGQGLSYEQYF. The CDR3 nucleotides read TGTGCCAGCAACCCAGGACAGGGACTCTCCTACGAGCAGTACTTC.

The chain combines TRBV5-1 with TRBJ2-5, with D possibly being TRBD2 (6 bases). CDR1 is SGHRS and CDR2 is YFSETQ in the germline V gene. The CDR3 has 14 residues. V was cut by 3 bases and J by 2 bases, with 11 bases left in between. CDR3 in DNA: TGCGCCAGCAGCTCCGGGGGTGGGCAAGAGACCCAGTACTTC. It yields the protein CASSSGGGQETQYF.

This rearrangement joins TRBV5-6 to TRBJ2-1; TRBD2 might be the D (5 bases). Germline assignment: CDR1 SGHDT and CDR2 YYEEEE. The CDR3 sequence is 14 residues long. Trimming removed 1 base from V and 4 bases from J, with 9 bases in between. The CDR3 DNA reads as TGTGCCAGCAGCTTGCCCGGACTGTACAATGAGCAGTTCTTC. This translates into CASSLPGLYNEQFF.

The V call is TRBV4-2, the J call TRBJ2-1, with 9 bases that match TRBD1. This CDR3 comprises 16 residues. Germline lookup yields CDR1 LGHNA and CDR2 YNFKEQ. The trim removed 4 bases at V and 4 bases at J, leaving 8 bases unmatched. The CDR3 DNA reads as TGTGCCAGCAGCCTAAGCCCAGGACAGGGGTACAATGAGCAGTTCTTC. The encoded protein is CASSLSPGQGYNEQFF.

The J gene is TRBJ2-3, the V gene TRBV7-2; 8 bases map to TRBD1. The CDR3 sequence is 14 residues long. Looked up from germline, CDR1 is SGHTA and CDR2 is FQGNSA. V lost 5 bases to trimming and J lost 3 bases; unmatched junction nucleotides: 4. CDR3 coding DNA: TGTGCCAGCAGCCGGGACAGGTCTACAGATACGCAGTATTTT. Translated: CASSRDRSTDTQYF.

The chain recombines TRBV7-3 with TRBJ1-1; maybe TRBD1 (6 bases). With 3 bases removed from V and 4 bases from J, the gap between germline ends came to 24 bases. The germline V gene encodes CDR1 SGHTA and CDR2 FQGTGA. The CDR3 runs to 18 residues. The CDR3 loop reads CASSFHPPSPGAGTEAFF. In DNA form, the CDR3 reads TGTGCCAGCAGCTTCCACCCCCCCTCTCCAGGGGCCGGCACTGAAGCTTTCTTT.

The chain employs TRBV9 and TRBJ2-7, with a weak D call TRBD2 (5 bases). The germline V gene has CDR1 SGDLS and CDR2 YYNGEE. Trimming shortened V by 0 bases and J by 3 bases, and 10 bases separated the two germline ends. The CDR3 consists of 14 residues. CDR3 coding DNA: TGTGCCAGCAGCGTAGGAGGGAGCGTCTACGAGCAGTACTTC. It specifies CASSVGGSVYEQYF.

V usage is TRBV13 and J usage is TRBJ2-7; 10 nucleotides align to TRBD2. This CDR3 spans 17 amino acids. Germline V gene lookup returns CDR1 PRHDT and CDR2 FYEKMQ (reference sequence). V was pared by 2 bases and J by 6 bases, with 13 bases of the junction left unmatched. CDR3 DNA: TGTGCCAGCAGCTTAAGGCTAGCGGGGGCTACTGGTACCGAGCAGTACTTC. Translated: CASSLRLAGATGTEQYF. The full variable domain, with the rest looked up from reference TRBV13 and TRBJ2-7, is AAGVIQSPRHLIKEKRETATLKCYPIPRHDTVYWYQQGPGQDPQFLISFYEKMQSDKGSIPDRFSAQQFSDYHSELNMSSLELGDSALYFCASSLRLAGATGTEQYFGPGTRLTVT.

The chain recombines TRBV9 with TRBJ2-3, with D possibly being TRBD2 (6 bases). The germline CDR1 and CDR2 sequences are SGDLS and YYNGEE. The germline V and J ends were trimmed by 3 bases and 2 bases, with 10 bases remaining between them. CDR3 length: 14 residues. In DNA form, the CDR3 reads TGTGCCAGCAGCGGACTAGTACCCACAGATACGCAGTATTTT. Encoded protein: CASSGLVPTDTQYF.

V is TRBV28 and J is TRBJ1-1; the match to TRBD1 covers 10 bases. The ends lost 6 bases at V and 0 bases at J; junction bases unmatched: 1. Germline CDR1 and CDR2: MDHEN and SYDVKM. This CDR3 comprises 14 residues. CDR3 sequence reads: CASRGQGMNTEAFF. The CDR3 nucleotides read TGTGCCAGCAGGGGACAGGGGATGAACACTGAAGCTTTCTTT. Full variable domain (rest looked up from reference TRBV28 and TRBJ1-1): DVKVTQSSRYLVKRTGEKVFLECVQDMDHENMFWYRQDPGLGLRLIYFSYDVKMKEKGDIPEGYSVSREKKERFSLILESASTNQTSMYLCASRGQGMNTEAFFGQGTRLTVV.

V is TRBV9 and J is TRBJ2-2; no clear D. Germline CDR1 reads SGDLS; CDR2 reads YYNGEE. This CDR3 contains 13 residues. V lost 4 bases to trimming and J lost 4 bases, with 8 bases between them. This CDR3 is CASSPLLTGELFF. CDR3 nucleotides: TGTGCCAGCAGCCCACTCCTCACCGGGGAGCTGTTTTTT.

This clone was found a few times. The chain employs TRBV7-9 and TRBJ2-6; 8 bases are shared with TRBD1. Germline V gene lookup returns CDR1 SEHNR and CDR2 FQNEAQ (reference sequence). The CDR3 is 19 residues long. Losses at the gene ends were 5 bases for V and 1 base for J; bases not matched to a gene: 13. The CDR3 DNA follows: TGTGCCAGCAGCCCCCCCTCGTGGACAGGGCGTTCTGGGGCCAACGTCCTGACTTTC. This codes for CASSPPSWTGRSGANVLTF.

This sequence joins TRBV14 and TRBJ2-3; 8 positions match TRBD2. The CDR3 extends over 15 amino acids. The J segment lost 2 bases and the V segment lost 4 bases, leaving 5 bases of the junction unmatched. Germline assignment: CDR1 SGHDN and CDR2 FVKESK. This chain's CDR3 is CASSRRTSFTDTQYF. As DNA, the CDR3 is TGTGCCAGCAGCCGCCGGACTAGCTTCACAGATACGCAGTATTTT.

The rearrangement joins TRBV15 to TRBJ1-5, with D perhaps TRBD1 (5 bases). The V and J ends lost 1 base and 5 bases respectively, with 12 bases between them. Germline CDR1 is LNHNV and CDR2 is YYDKDF (reference sequence). The CDR3 has 15 amino acids. The CDR3 region is CATSRGGSGDQPQHF. The CDR3 DNA is TGTGCCACCAGCAGAGGGGGGTCGGGGGATCAGCCCCAGCATTTT.

This clone was recorded once. V gene TRBV7-3 combines with J gene TRBJ2-1, with a weak D call TRBD1 (5 bases). Germline V gene data show CDR1 as SGHTA and CDR2 as FQGTGA. The CDR3 is made up of 12 amino acids. Between the trimmed V and J ends, which lost 3 bases and 10 bases, there was a span of 10 bases. In DNA form, the CDR3 reads TGTGCCAGCAGCTTCCAGGGCCGGGAGCAGTTCTTC. Amino acids: CASSFQGREQFF. Full variable domain (missing parts from reference TRBV7-3 and TRBJ2-1): GAGVSQTPSNKVTEKGKYVELRCDPISGHTALYWYRQSLGQGPEFLIYFQGTGAADDSGLPNDRFFAVRPEGSVSTLKIQRTERGDSAVYLCASSFQGREQFFGPGTRLTVL.

The chain is built from TRBV7-2 and TRBJ2-3; 12 nucleotides match TRBD2. With 5 bases clipped from V and 4 bases from J, the junction kept 4 bases outside the gene matches. The CDR3 extends over 15 amino acids. The germline gives CDR1 SGHTA, CDR2 FQGNSA. CDR3 amino acids: CASSLRLAGADTQYF. Written as DNA, the CDR3 is TGTGCCAGCAGCCTCAGACTAGCGGGAGCAGATACGCAGTATTTT. Combining the CDR3 with reference TRBV7-2 and TRBJ2-3 gives the whole variable domain GAGVSQSPSNKVTEKGKDVELRCDPISGHTALYWYRQSLGQGLEFLIYFQGNSAPDKSGLPSDRFSAERTGGSVSTLTIQRTQQEDSAVYLCASSLRLAGADTQYFGPGTRLTVL.

The chain links TRBV2 to TRBJ2-2; unclear D gene. V was cut by 7 bases and J by 7 bases, with 13 bases left in between. This CDR3 spans 13 amino acids. Germline V CDR1 and CDR2: SNHLY, FYNNEI. Written as DNA, the CDR3 is TGTGCCAGCACTATGATTTATGGCGGGGAGCTGTTTTTT. Translated: CASTMIYGGELFF. Full variable domain (remainder filled in from reference TRBV2 and TRBJ2-2): EPEVTQTPSHQVTQMGQEVILRCVPISNHLYFYWYRQILGQKVEFLVSFYNNEISEKSEIFDDQFSVERPDGSNFTLKIRSTKLEDSAMYFCASTMIYGGELFFGEGSRLTVL.

This clone has just one count. The V gene is TRBV28, the J gene TRBJ1-2; D remains unclear. Between the trimmed V and J ends, which lost 2 bases and 6 bases, there was a span of 16 bases. The CDR3 spans 15 residues. Germline V gene sequence: CDR1 MDHEN, CDR2 SYDVKM. CDR3 in DNA: TGTGCCAGCAGTTTAGAAGGGAGGAGGGCGGATGGCTACACCTTC. It is translated as CASSLEGRRADGYTF.

The genes are TRBV29-1 and TRBJ2-3; D remains unclear. V was clipped by 7 bases and J by 1 base, with 6 bases between them. The germline gives CDR1 SQVTM, CDR2 ANQGSEA. This CDR3 is 11 amino acids long. This CDR3 is CSETGTDTQYF. The CDR3 nucleotides read TGCAGCGAAACGGGCACAGATACGCAGTATTTT.

V is TRBV6-1 and J is TRBJ1-1, with D possibly matching TRBD1 (6 bases). The CDR3 spans 13 residues. V dropped 6 bases and J dropped 2 bases, with 10 bases sitting between them. Germline V gene lookup returns CDR1 MNHNS and CDR2 SASEGT. In nucleotides, the CDR3 is TGTGCCAGCAGATACAGGGCCAACACTGAAGCTTTCTTT. It translates to CASRYRANTEAFF.